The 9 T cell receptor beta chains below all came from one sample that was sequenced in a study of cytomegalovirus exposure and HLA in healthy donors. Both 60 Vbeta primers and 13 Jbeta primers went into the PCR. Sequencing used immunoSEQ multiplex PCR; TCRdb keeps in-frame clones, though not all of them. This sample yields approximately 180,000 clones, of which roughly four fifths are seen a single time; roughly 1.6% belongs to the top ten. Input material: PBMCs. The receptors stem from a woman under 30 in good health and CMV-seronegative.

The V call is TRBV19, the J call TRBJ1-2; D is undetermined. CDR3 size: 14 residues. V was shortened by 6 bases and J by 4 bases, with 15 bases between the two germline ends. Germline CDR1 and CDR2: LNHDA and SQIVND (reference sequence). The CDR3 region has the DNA TGTGCCAGTAGCGGTAGGTGGGGAGGCTATGGCTACACCTTC. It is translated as CASSGRWGGYGYTF.

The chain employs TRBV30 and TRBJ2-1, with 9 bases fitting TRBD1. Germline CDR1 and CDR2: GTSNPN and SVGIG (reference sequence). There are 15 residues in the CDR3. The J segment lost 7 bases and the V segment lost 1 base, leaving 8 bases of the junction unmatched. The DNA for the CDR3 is TGTGCCTGGAGTGCTGGGACAGGGATAAGGAATGAGCAGTTCTTC. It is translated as CAWSAGTGIRNEQFF.

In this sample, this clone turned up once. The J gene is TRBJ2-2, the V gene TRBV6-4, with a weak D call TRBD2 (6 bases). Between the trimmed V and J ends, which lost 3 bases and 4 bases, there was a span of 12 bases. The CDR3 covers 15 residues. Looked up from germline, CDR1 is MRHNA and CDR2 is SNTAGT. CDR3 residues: CASSEEGLGTGELFF. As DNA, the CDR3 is TGTGCCAGCAGTGAGGAGGGGTTAGGCACCGGGGAGCTGTTTTTT.

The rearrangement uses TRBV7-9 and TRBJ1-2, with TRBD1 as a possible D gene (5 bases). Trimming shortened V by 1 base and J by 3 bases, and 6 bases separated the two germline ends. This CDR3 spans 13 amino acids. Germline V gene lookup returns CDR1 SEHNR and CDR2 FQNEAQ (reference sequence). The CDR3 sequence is CASSLEGYYGYTF. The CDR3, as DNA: TGTGCCAGCAGCTTAGAGGGGTACTATGGCTACACCTTC.

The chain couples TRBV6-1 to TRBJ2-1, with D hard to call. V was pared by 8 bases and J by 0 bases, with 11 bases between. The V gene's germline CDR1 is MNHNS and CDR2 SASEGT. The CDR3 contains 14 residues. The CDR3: CASEVSSSYNEQFF. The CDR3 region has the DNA TGTGCCAGCGAAGTGTCTAGCTCCTACAATGAGCAGTTCTTC.

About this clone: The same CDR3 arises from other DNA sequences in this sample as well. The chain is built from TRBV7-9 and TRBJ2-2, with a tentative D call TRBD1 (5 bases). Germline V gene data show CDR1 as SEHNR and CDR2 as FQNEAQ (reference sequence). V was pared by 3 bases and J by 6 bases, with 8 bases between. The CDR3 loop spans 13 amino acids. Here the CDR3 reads CASSLEGAGELFF. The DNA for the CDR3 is TGTGCCAGCAGCTTGGAAGGGGCCGGGGAGCTGTTTTTT.

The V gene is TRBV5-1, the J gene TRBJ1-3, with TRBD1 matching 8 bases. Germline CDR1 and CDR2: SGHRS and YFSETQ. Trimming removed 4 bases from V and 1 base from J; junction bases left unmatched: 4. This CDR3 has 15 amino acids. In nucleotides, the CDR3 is TGCGCCAGCAGCGAAAGGACAGGGTCTGGAAACACCATATATTTT. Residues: CASSERTGSGNTIYF.

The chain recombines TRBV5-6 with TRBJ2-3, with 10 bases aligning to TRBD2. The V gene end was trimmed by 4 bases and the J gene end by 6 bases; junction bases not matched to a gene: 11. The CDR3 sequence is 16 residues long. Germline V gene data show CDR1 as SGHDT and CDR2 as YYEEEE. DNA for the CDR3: TGTGCCAGCAGCGTCATAGCGGGGGGCTCCGCGGATACGCAGTATTTT. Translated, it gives CASSVIAGGSADTQYF.

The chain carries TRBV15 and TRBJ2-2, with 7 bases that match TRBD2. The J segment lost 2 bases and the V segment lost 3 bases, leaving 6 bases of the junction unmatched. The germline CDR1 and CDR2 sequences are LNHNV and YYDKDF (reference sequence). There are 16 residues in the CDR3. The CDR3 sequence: CATSSLPSGNTGELFF. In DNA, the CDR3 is TGTGCCACCAGCAGCCTACCTAGCGGTAACACCGGGGAGCTGTTTTTT. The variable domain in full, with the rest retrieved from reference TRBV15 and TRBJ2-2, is DAMVIQNPRYQVTQFGKPVTLSCSQTLNHNVMYWYQQKSSQAPKLLFHYYDKDFNNEADTPDNFQSRRPNTSFCFLDIRSPGLGDTAMYLCATSSLPSGNTGELFFGEGSRLTVL.